This TCR beta chain came from a study of cytomegalovirus exposure and HLA in healthy donors. A 120-subject validation cohort, separate from the approximately 670-subject first cohort, supplied the donors. TCRdb's copy holds only in-frame clones and misses some; the assay was immunoSEQ multiplex PCR. Among roughly 170,000 clones listed, 80% to 85% were seen once. Regarding the study as a whole: High specificity and sensitivity for cytomegalovirus status were reported for the classifier.

About this clone itself: Its antigen is unknown.

The germline gives CDR1 MGHDK, CDR2 SYGVNS. V gave up 4 bases and J gave up 3 bases; unmatched junction bases: 6. The CDR3 loop spans 16 amino acids. The TCR was taken from a woman aged 18-35 years in good health and CMV-seropositive. Sequenced material: PBMCs. The chain uses TRBV25-1 and TRBJ1-5; 10 bases match TRBD1. The CDR3 spells CASSGPGTGDNQPQHF. The CDR3 bases are TGTGCCAGCAGTGGACCAGGGACAGGGGACAATCAGCCCCAGCATTTT.